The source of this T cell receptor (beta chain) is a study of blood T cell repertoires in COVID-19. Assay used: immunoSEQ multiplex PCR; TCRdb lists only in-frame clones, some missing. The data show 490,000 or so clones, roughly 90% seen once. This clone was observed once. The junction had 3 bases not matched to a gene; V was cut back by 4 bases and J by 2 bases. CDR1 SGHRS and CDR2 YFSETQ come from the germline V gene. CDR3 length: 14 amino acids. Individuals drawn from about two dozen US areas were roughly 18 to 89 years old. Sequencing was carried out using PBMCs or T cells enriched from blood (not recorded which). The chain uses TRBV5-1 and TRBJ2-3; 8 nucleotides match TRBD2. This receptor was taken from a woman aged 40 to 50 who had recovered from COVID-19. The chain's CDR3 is CASSAGGNTDTQYF. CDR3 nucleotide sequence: TGCGCCAGCAGCGCGGGGGGTAACACAGATACGCAGTATTTT. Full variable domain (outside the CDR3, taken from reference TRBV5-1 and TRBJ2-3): KAGVTQTPRYLIKTRGQQVTLSCSPISGHRSVSWYQQTPGQGLQFLFEYFSETQRNKGNFPGRFSGRQFSNSRSEMNVSTLELGDSALYLCASSAGGNTDTQYFGPGTRLTVL.